This TCR beta chain was documented in a study of beta chain features in type 1 diabetes. This clone showed up just a few times. All of the isolated RNA was reverse transcribed, so expressed TCRB transcripts were sequenced. The protocol was immunoSEQ multiplex PCR, while the TCRdb copy is restricted to in-frame clones and leaves out a portion. Among around 340,000 clones listed, 15% to 20% were seen once. The sequence came from a woman in her late teens or twenties in good health. The sequenced sample consisted of naive CD4+ T cells from blood.

The CDR3: CATSRPPTGAKNIQYF. The CDR3 DNA is TGTGCCACCAGCAGACCCCCGACAGGGGCAAAAAACATTCAGTACTTC. The chain is built from TRBV15 and TRBJ2-4; TRBD1 matches 8 bases. The V segment lost 2 bases and the J segment 4 bases; nucleotides outside the gene matches: 7. This CDR3 region has 16 residues. Germline lookup yields CDR1 LNHNV and CDR2 YYDKDF (reference sequence).